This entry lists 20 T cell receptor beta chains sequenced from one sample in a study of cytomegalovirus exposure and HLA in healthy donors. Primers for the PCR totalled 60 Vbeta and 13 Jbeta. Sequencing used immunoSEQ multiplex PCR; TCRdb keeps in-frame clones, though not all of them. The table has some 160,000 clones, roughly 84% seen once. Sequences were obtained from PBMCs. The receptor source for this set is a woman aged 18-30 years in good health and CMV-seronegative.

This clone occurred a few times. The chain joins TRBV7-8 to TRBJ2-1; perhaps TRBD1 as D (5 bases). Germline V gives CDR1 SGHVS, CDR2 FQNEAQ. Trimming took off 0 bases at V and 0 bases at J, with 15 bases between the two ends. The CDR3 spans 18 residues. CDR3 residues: CASSLATYRLLSYNEQFF. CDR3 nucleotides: TGTGCCAGCAGCTTAGCGACTTACAGGCTCCTCTCCTACAATGAGCAGTTCTTC.

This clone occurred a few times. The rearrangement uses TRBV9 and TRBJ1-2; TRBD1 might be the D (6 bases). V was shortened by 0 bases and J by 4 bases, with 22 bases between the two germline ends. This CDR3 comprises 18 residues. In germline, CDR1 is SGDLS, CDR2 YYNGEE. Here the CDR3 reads CASSVAALLPDRSYGYTF. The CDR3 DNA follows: TGTGCCAGCAGCGTAGCAGCCCTGTTGCCCGACAGGTCCTATGGCTACACCTTC.

This CDR3 is CAISETTGDYRNYGYTF. CDR3 in DNA: TGTGCCATCAGTGAGACGACAGGGGACTATCGGAACTATGGCTACACCTTC. The chain couples TRBV10-3 to TRBJ1-2, with 8 bases fitting TRBD1. Germline V CDR1 and CDR2: ENHRY, SYGVKD. The CDR3 spans 17 residues. The V segment lost 2 bases and the J segment 2 bases; nucleotides outside the gene matches: 10.

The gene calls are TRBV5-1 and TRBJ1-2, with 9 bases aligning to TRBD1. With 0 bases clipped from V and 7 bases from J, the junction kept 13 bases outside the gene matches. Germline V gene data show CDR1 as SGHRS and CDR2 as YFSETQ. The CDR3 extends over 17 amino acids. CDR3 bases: TGCGCCAGCAGCTTGGCCGCGACAGGGGGTTTAGTAGGTGGCTACACCTTC. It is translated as CASSLAATGGLVGGYTF.

For the CDR3, the DNA is TGTGCCAGCAGCGGGATCACAGGGGAAAAGACCGGAAACACCATATATTTT. As protein: CASSGITGEKTGNTIYF. The genes are TRBV9 and TRBJ1-3; 7 nucleotides agree with TRBD1. CDR3 length: 17 amino acids. The germline gives CDR1 SGDLS, CDR2 YYNGEE. The V and J ends lost 3 bases and 4 bases, in that order; junction bases with no gene match: 13.

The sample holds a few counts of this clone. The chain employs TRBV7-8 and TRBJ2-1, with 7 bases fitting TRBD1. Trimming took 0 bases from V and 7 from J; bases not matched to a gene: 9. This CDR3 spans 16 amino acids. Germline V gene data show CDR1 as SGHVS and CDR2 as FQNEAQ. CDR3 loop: CASSLAATGVRNEQFF. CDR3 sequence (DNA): TGTGCCAGCAGCTTAGCAGCAACAGGGGTTCGGAATGAGCAGTTCTTC.

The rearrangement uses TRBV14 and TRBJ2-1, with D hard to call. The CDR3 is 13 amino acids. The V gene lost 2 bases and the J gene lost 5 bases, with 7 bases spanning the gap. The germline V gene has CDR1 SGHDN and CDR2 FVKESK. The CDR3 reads CASSQLRDNEQFF. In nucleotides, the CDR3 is TGTGCCAGCAGCCAACTACGGGACAATGAGCAGTTCTTC.

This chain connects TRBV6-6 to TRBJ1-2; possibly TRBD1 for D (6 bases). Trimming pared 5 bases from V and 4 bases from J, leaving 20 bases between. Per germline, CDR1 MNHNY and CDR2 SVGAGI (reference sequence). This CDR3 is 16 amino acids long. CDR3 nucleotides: TGTGCCAGCAGTCCCCTCCCTCCACAGGGAGCCTATGGCTACACCTTC. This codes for CASSPLPPQGAYGYTF.

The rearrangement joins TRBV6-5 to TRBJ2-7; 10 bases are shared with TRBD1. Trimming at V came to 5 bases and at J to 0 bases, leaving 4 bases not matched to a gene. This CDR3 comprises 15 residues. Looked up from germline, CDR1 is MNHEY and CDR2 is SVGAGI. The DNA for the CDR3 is TGTGCCAGCAGTATCGGACAGGGGGTCTCCTACGAGCAGTACTTC. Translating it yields CASSIGQGVSYEQYF.

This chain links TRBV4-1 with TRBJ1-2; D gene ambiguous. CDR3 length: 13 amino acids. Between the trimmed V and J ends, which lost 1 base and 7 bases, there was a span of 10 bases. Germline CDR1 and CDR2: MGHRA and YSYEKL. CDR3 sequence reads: CASSQVEGGGYTF. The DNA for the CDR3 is TGCGCCAGCAGCCAAGTCGAGGGTGGTGGCTACACCTTC.

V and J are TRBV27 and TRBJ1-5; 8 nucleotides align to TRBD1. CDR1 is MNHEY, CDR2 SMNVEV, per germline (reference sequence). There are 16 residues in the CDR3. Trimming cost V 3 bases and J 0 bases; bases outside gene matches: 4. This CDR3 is CASSLTGAYSNQPQHF. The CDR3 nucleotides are TGTGCCAGCAGTTTGACAGGGGCGTATAGCAATCAGCCCCAGCATTTT.

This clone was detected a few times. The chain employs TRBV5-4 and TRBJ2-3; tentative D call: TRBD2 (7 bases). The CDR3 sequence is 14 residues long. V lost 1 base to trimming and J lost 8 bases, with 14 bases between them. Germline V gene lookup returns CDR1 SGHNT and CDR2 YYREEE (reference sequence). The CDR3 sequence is CASSLPGGAGTQYF. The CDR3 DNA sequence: TGTGCCAGCAGCTTGCCGGGGGGCGCAGGTACGCAGTATTTT.

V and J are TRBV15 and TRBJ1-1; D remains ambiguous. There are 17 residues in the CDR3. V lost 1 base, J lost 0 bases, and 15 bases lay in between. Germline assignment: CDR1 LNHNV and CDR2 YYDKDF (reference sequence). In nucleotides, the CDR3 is TGTGCCACCAGCAGAGGTTCAGGCTCGGCTATGAACACTGAAGCTTTCTTT. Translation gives CATSRGSGSAMNTEAFF.

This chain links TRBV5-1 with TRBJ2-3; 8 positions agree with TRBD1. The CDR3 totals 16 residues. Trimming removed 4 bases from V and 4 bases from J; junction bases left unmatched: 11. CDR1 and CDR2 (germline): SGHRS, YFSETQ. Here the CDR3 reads CASSLPTLTGADTQYF. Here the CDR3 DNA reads TGCGCCAGCAGCCTCCCGACCCTGACAGGGGCAGATACGCAGTATTTT.

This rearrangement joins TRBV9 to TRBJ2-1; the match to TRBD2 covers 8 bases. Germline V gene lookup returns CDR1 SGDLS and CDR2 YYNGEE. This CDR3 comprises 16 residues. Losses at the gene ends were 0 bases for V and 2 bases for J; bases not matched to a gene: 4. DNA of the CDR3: TGTGCCAGCAGCGTAGAAGCGGGGGTTACCTACAATGAGCAGTTCTTC. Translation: CASSVEAGVTYNEQFF.

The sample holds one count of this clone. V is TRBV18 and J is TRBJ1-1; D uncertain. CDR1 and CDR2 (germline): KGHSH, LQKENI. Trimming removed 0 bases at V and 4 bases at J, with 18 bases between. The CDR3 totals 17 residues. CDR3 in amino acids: CASSPPIGAAGSTEAFF. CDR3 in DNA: TGTGCCAGCTCACCACCGATTGGTGCCGCAGGCTCCACTGAAGCTTTCTTT.

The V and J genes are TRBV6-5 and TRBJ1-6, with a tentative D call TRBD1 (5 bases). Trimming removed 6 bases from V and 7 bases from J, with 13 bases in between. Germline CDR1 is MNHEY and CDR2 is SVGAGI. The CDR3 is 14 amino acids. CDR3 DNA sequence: TGTGCCAGCAGGGGGCGGGGGAGGAATTCACCCCTCCACTTT. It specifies CASRGRGRNSPLHF.

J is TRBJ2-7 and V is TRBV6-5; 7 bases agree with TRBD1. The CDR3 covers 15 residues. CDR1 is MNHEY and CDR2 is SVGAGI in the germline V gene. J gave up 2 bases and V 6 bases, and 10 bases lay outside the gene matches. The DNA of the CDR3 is TGTGCCAGCAGGCCACGGACAGGCATGACCTACGAGCAGTACTTC. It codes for CASRPRTGMTYEQYF.

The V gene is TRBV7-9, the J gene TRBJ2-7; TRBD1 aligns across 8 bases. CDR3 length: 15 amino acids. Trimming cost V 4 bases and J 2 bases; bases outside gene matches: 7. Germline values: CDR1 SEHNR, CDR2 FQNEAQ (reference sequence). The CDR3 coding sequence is TGTGCCAGCAGCTCCTGGACAGGGAGGACCTACGAGCAGTACTTC. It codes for CASSSWTGRTYEQYF.

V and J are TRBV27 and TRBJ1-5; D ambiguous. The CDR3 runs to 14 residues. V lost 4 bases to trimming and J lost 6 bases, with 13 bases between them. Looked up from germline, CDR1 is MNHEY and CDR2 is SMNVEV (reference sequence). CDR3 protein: CASSYGGPSQPQHF. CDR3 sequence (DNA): TGTGCCAGCAGTTACGGAGGCCCGTCTCAGCCCCAGCATTTT.